This TCR beta chain originates from a study of T cell responses to AZD1222 COVID-19 vaccine. Profiled with immunoSEQ multiplex PCR; TCRdb holds only in-frame clones, not every one. The sample includes 150,000 to 190,000 clones, 87% of them seen just once. General study findings and limits: Following two doses of AZD1222, Spike-specific TCR breadth and depth rose. Nearly half of the spike-specific TCRs reportedly recognize variant regions that carry no mutations. Vaccine-associated CD4 TCRs ranged over spike, dominating at 160-218 and 743-854.

This clone came up once. Its antigen is unknown. Source: peripheral blood, taken 28 days after the second AZD1222 dose. The TCR sequence derives from an adult who received the AZD1222 COVID-19 vaccine.

The chain's CDR3 is CASSVDLFQETQYF. CDR3 nucleotide sequence: TGTGCCAGCAGCGTAGATCTTTTTCAAGAGACCCAGTACTTC. V usage is TRBV9 and J usage is TRBJ2-5; no definite D call. The ends were cut back, 0 bases at V and 2 bases at J, with 8 bases in the middle. The germline gives CDR1 SGDLS, CDR2 YYNGEE. CDR3 length equals 14 residues.